The source of this TCR beta chain is a study of blood T cell repertoires in COVID-19. Whole-study context: COVID-19 samples, acute and convalescent, were from the United States, Italy and Spain.

The protocol was immunoSEQ multiplex PCR, while the TCRdb copy is restricted to in-frame clones and leaves out a portion. The sample holds roughly 60,000 clones, roughly 77% seen once. This CDR3 spans 15 amino acids. CDR1 SGHRS and CDR2 YFSETQ come from the germline V gene. J gave up 3 bases and V 3 bases, and 3 bases lay outside the gene matches. This chain uses TRBV5-1 with TRBJ2-2; 9 positions agree with TRBD1. The source is a man at least 80 years old with acute or convalescent COVID-19. Source material: peripheral blood. Here the CDR3 reads CASSWGQGYTGELFF. The CDR3 DNA sequence: TGCGCCAGCAGCTGGGGACAGGGATACACCGGGGAGCTGTTTTTT.